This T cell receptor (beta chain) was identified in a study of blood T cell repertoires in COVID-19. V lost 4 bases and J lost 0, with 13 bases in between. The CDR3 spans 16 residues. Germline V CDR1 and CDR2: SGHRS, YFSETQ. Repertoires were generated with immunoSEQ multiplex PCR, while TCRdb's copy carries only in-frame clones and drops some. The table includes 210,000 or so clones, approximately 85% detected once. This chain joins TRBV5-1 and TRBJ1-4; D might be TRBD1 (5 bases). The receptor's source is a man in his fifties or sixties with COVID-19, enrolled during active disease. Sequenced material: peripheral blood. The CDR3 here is CASSGGNQATNEKLFF. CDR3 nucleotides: TGCGCCAGCAGCGGGGGGAATCAAGCAACTAATGAAAAACTGTTTTTT.